The 29 T cell receptor beta chains in this list originate from one sample, sequenced in a study of T cells after posttransplantation cyclophosphamide. A marrow graft followed busulfan-fludarabine conditioning, with cyclophosphamide on days +3 and +4. Sequencing was performed with immunoSEQ multiplex PCR; in TCRdb, only in-frame clones are kept and a portion is missing. The top ten clones hold roughly 0.58% of a sample with 15,000 to 20,000 clones, 92% of them seen once. The material sequenced was CD4+ T cells sorted from blood, taken after allogeneic stem cell transplant with posttransplant cyclophosphamide. Receptors originate from a male patient aged 55 to 69 who received an allogeneic stem cell transplant from a related donor and was CMV-positive. Some T cells may have come from the graft donor.

The rearrangement joins TRBV10-3 to TRBJ2-3; D gene uncertain. The CDR3 sequence is 12 residues long. V was cut by 10 bases and J by 2 bases, with 10 bases left in between. In germline, CDR1 is ENHRY, CDR2 SYGVKD. CDR3 residues: CATHNHTDTQYF. In DNA, the CDR3 is TGTGCCACCCACAACCACACAGATACGCAGTATTTT.

The V call is TRBV11-1, the J call TRBJ2-4; 9 bases agree with TRBD2. The junction had 2 bases not matched to a gene; V was cut back by 5 bases and J by 0 bases. The CDR3 spans 15 residues. The germline V gene encodes CDR1 SGHAT and CDR2 FQDESV (reference sequence). CDR3 amino acids: CASSRLAVAKNIQYF. The CDR3, as DNA: TGTGCCAGCAGCAGACTAGCGGTAGCCAAAAACATTCAGTACTTC. Full variable domain (rest looked up from reference TRBV11-1 and TRBJ2-4): EAEVAQSPRYKITEKSQAVAFWCDPISGHATLYWYRQILGQGPELLVQFQDESVVDDSQLPKDRFSAERLKGVDSTLKIQPAELGDSAMYLCASSRLAVAKNIQYFGAGTRLSVL.

This chain uses TRBV11-2 with TRBJ2-2, with D uncertain. V lost 0 bases and J lost 8, with 4 bases in between. The CDR3 spans 12 residues. CDR1 is SGHAT and CDR2 is FQNNGV in the germline V gene. The CDR3 nucleotides read TGTGCCAGCAGCTTAGACCGGGGGGAGCTGTTTTTT. Its translation: CASSLDRGELFF.

Only one count was recorded for this clone. The rearrangement links TRBV2 to TRBJ2-7, with 11 bases matching TRBD2. V lost 6 bases, J lost 4 bases, and 11 bases stayed unmatched. The V gene's germline CDR1 is SNHLY and CDR2 FYNNEI. CDR3 length: 16 residues. CDR3 region: CASRARGTSGPYEQYF. CDR3 coding DNA: TGTGCCAGCAGGGCCCGAGGGACTAGCGGCCCATACGAGCAGTACTTC.

The chain uses TRBV7-2 and TRBJ2-1; 8 nucleotides match TRBD2. This CDR3 is 15 amino acids long. With 5 bases clipped from V and 2 bases from J, the junction kept 5 bases outside the gene matches. Germline V lookup: CDR1 SGHTA, CDR2 FQGNSA. The CDR3 reads CASSPRGGAYNEQFF. In DNA form, the CDR3 reads TGTGCCAGCAGCCCCCGGGGGGGGGCCTACAATGAGCAGTTCTTC.

V and J are TRBV2 and TRBJ1-1; no reliable D call. The V gene lost 4 bases and the J gene lost 3 bases, with 9 bases spanning the gap. This CDR3 has 13 residues. Germline V gene data show CDR1 as SNHLY and CDR2 as FYNNEI. This CDR3 is CASSGSGDTEAFF. The CDR3 bases are TGTGCCAGCAGTGGGTCGGGAGACACTGAAGCTTTCTTT.

V usage is TRBV7-9 and J usage is TRBJ1-5; TRBD1 agrees at 7 bases. This CDR3 spans 13 amino acids. J was trimmed by 6 bases and V by 2 bases; bases with no gene match: 1. The germline CDR1 and CDR2 sequences are SEHNR and FQNEAQ (reference sequence). CDR3 bases: TGTGCCAGCAGCTTACAGGGGGTTCAGCCCCAGCATTTT. It is translated as CASSLQGVQPQHF.

The chain recombines TRBV5-1 with TRBJ1-1, with D maybe TRBD1 (6 bases). CDR1 and CDR2 (germline): SGHRS, YFSETQ. The CDR3 contains 13 residues. The germline V and J ends were trimmed by 4 bases and 1 base, with 8 bases remaining between them. The CDR3 region has the DNA TGCGCCAGCAGCGGGGGCTGGAACACTGAAGCTTTCTTT. Protein sequence: CASSGGWNTEAFF.

The J gene is TRBJ1-6, the V gene TRBV10-3; D gene ambiguous. CDR3 length: 14 residues. CDR1 and CDR2 from the germline V gene are ENHRY and SYGVKD. V lost 10 bases and J lost 7, with 17 bases in between. The CDR3 nucleotides are TGTGCCACCTACGACGGGTTCAGCAATTCACCCCTCCACTTT. This gives the protein CATYDGFSNSPLHF.

The chain uses TRBV19 and TRBJ2-3; tentatively, D is TRBD2 (6 bases). The CDR3 covers 16 residues. Trimming removed 2 bases from V and 6 bases from J, with 18 bases in between. Germline CDR1 reads LNHDA; CDR2 reads SQIVND (reference sequence). The CDR3 reads CASSITGPQSGDTQYF. In DNA form, the CDR3 reads TGTGCCAGTAGTATAACGGGACCCCAAAGCGGGGATACGCAGTATTTT.

This rearrangement joins TRBV7-2 to TRBJ2-3; 10 nucleotides match TRBD2. The CDR3 runs 16 residues. Unmatched junction bases numbered 9, after V lost 4 bases and J lost 5 bases. Germline V gives CDR1 SGHTA, CDR2 FQGNSA. The chain's CDR3 is CASSWVSGGAEDTQYF. The CDR3 DNA sequence: TGTGCCAGCAGCTGGGTCAGCGGGGGGGCTGAAGATACGCAGTATTTT.

This CDR3 is CASSFAGTSGSTDTQYF. CDR3 nucleotide sequence: TGTGCCAGCAGCTTCGCCGGGACTAGCGGGAGCACAGATACGCAGTATTTT. This rearrangement joins TRBV7-3 to TRBJ2-3, with TRBD2 identical over 12 bases. After removal of 3 bases from V and 0 bases from J, the junction contained 4 bases not matched to a gene. Per germline, CDR1 SGHTA and CDR2 FQGTGA. The CDR3 covers 17 residues. The whole variable domain, remainder taken from reference TRBV7-3 and TRBJ2-3, is GAGVSQTPSNKVTEKGKYVELRCDPISGHTALYWYRQSLGQGPEFLIYFQGTGAADDSGLPNDRFFAVRPEGSVSTLKIQRTERGDSAVYLCASSFAGTSGSTDTQYFGPGTRLTVL.

CDR3 in amino acids: CASSSRPGLGETQYF. The DNA of the CDR3 is TGTGCCAGCTCTTCAAGACCGGGACTCGGAGAGACCCAGTACTTC. The chain links TRBV18 to TRBJ2-5, with a possible D match to TRBD2 (6 bases). Germline lookup yields CDR1 KGHSH and CDR2 LQKENI. The CDR3 length is 15 residues. V was shortened by 6 bases and J by 4 bases, with 18 bases between the two germline ends.

V gene TRBV7-3 combines with J gene TRBJ2-3, with D possibly being TRBD2 (5 bases). In germline, CDR1 is SGHTA, CDR2 FQGTGA. Trimming took off 0 bases at V and 6 bases at J, with 10 bases between the two ends. The CDR3 loop spans 14 amino acids. The CDR3 loop is CASSLTGPGDTQYF. DNA for the CDR3: TGTGCCAGCAGCTTAACAGGGCCGGGGGATACGCAGTATTTT.

The V gene is TRBV28, the J gene TRBJ1-4, with 9 nucleotides matching TRBD1. Germline V CDR1 and CDR2: MDHEN, SYDVKM. The V and J ends lost 7 bases and 6 bases, in that order; junction bases with no gene match: 12. CDR3 length: 16 amino acids. This chain's CDR3 is CASKSPGGTGYEKLFF. The CDR3 DNA sequence: TGTGCCAGCAAGAGCCCAGGGGGGACAGGGTATGAAAAACTGTTTTTT.

V usage is TRBV27 and J usage is TRBJ2-1; tentatively, D is TRBD1 (7 bases). The germline V gene encodes CDR1 MNHEY and CDR2 SMNVEV (reference sequence). V lost 8 bases and J lost 12, with 20 bases in between. The CDR3 contains 13 residues. The CDR3 coding sequence is TGTGCCAGCGAATCTAGCGAGACAGGGAGGCAGTTCTTC. Translation gives CASESSETGRQFF.

This chain uses TRBV7-8 with TRBJ2-2; 8 bases fit TRBD2. This CDR3 is built from 16 residues. V lost 5 bases and J lost 0; bases outside the gene matches: 5. Germline CDR1 SGHVS, CDR2 FQNEAQ. CDR3 in amino acids: CASSLTSGTNTGELFF. The CDR3, as DNA: TGTGCCAGCAGCCTAACTAGCGGTACGAACACCGGGGAGCTGTTTTTT.

This clone was observed a few times. J is TRBJ2-1 and V is TRBV13, with 7 bases that match TRBD2. CDR1 and CDR2 from the germline V gene are PRHDT and FYEKMQ (reference sequence). V trimming: 6 bases; J trimming: 12 bases; junction bases outside the gene matches: 29. There are 19 residues in the CDR3. CDR3 DNA sequence: TGTGCCAGCAGGGCCGCCACAGCGCTCCCCCGGGACTACTCAATGGGGCAGTTCTTC. Protein: CASRAATALPRDYSMGQFF.

The chain joins TRBV30 to TRBJ1-4, with 10 bases fitting TRBD1. Germline V gene data show CDR1 as GTSNPN and CDR2 as SVGIG (reference sequence). The V gene end was trimmed by 5 bases and the J gene end by 6 bases; junction bases not matched to a gene: 6. CDR3 length: 14 residues. CDR3 coding DNA: TGTGCCTGGCACCGGGACAGGGGAGATGAAAAACTGTTTTTT. Encoded protein: CAWHRDRGDEKLFF. The whole variable domain, remainder taken from reference TRBV30 and TRBJ1-4, is SQTIHQWPATLVQPVGSPLSLECTVEGTSNPNLYWYRQAAGRGLQLLFYSVGIGQISSEVPQNLSASRPQDRQFILSSKKLLLSDSGFYLCAWHRDRGDEKLFFGSGTQLSVL.

The CDR3 DNA is TGTGCCAGCAGCCTAGACAGGGTAACGTCTTTCTTT. Translation gives CASSLDRVTSFF. V and J are TRBV7-2 and TRBJ1-1; 7 bases line up with TRBD1. Per the germline V gene, CDR1 is SGHTA and CDR2 is FQGNSA. The CDR3 consists of 12 residues. V shed 5 bases and J 12 bases; nucleotides not matched to a gene: 9.

V gene TRBV7-2 combines with J gene TRBJ2-7, with D possibly matching TRBD2 (6 bases). Per germline, CDR1 SGHTA and CDR2 FQGNSA. This CDR3 is built from 12 residues. With 3 bases removed from V and 7 bases from J, the gap between germline ends came to 10 bases. The DNA for the CDR3 is TGTGCCAGCAGCTTTTCCCGGGGGGAGCAGTACTTC. Translation gives CASSFSRGEQYF.

This chain uses TRBV18 with TRBJ2-5, with a tentative D call TRBD1 (5 bases). The V end was cut by 4 bases, the J end by 5 bases, with 11 bases between. The CDR3 consists of 13 residues. Looked up from germline, CDR1 is KGHSH and CDR2 is LQKENI. The CDR3 DNA is TGTGCCAGCTCACACTCGACAGTTGAGACCCAGTACTTC. As protein: CASSHSTVETQYF.

This chain uses TRBV7-2 with TRBJ2-3; perhaps TRBD2 as D (6 bases). Trimming stripped 5 bases from V and 3 bases from J, with 12 bases between. This CDR3 spans 14 amino acids. Germline V gene data show CDR1 as SGHTA and CDR2 as FQGNSA. The CDR3 region is CASSPGTYTDTQYF. DNA for the CDR3: TGTGCCAGCAGCCCCGGGACTTATACAGATACGCAGTATTTT. Using reference TRBV7-2 and TRBJ2-3 for the parts outside the CDR3, the full variable domain is GAGVSQSPSNKVTEKGKDVELRCDPISGHTALYWYRQSLGQGLEFLIYFQGNSAPDKSGLPSDRFSAERTGGSVSTLTIQRTQQEDSAVYLCASSPGTYTDTQYFGPGTRLTVL.

The genes are TRBV6-1 and TRBJ1-2; D is uncertain. Per germline, CDR1 MNHNS and CDR2 SASEGT. Trimming removed 0 bases at V and 2 bases at J, with 10 bases between. This CDR3 has 15 amino acids. This CDR3 reads CASSEAPSVNYGYTF. The CDR3 DNA reads TGTGCCAGCAGTGAAGCCCCGTCGGTAAACTATGGCTACACCTTC.

The rearrangement joins TRBV5-1 to TRBJ2-3; 10 bases agree with TRBD2. Germline CDR1 SGHRS, CDR2 YFSETQ. The CDR3 sequence is 18 residues long. The trim removed 0 bases at V and 2 bases at J, leaving 9 bases unmatched. DNA for the CDR3: TGCGCCAGCAGCTTGGGGCTAGCGGGGGCCCTCCTCACAGATACGCAGTATTTT. Encoded protein: CASSLGLAGALLTDTQYF.

V is TRBV18 and J is TRBJ2-1, with 16 bases that match TRBD2. The CDR3 loop spans 15 amino acids. V shed 6 bases and J 9 bases; nucleotides not matched to a gene: 5. Germline V gene data show CDR1 as KGHSH and CDR2 as LQKENI. Written as DNA, the CDR3 is TGTGCCAGCTCCGGGACTAGCGGGGGGGCACTTGAGCAGTTCTTC. It translates to CASSGTSGGALEQFF.

J is TRBJ1-5 and V is TRBV6-1, with TRBD1 matching over 10 bases. The germline gives CDR1 MNHNS, CDR2 SASEGT. The CDR3 totals 14 residues. The V segment lost 6 bases and the J segment 4 bases; nucleotides outside the gene matches: 3. This chain's CDR3 is CASRWTGGNQPQHF. CDR3 bases: TGTGCCAGCAGATGGACAGGGGGGAATCAGCCCCAGCATTTT.

The chain links TRBV2 to TRBJ1-2; 11 bases map to TRBD1. This CDR3 region has 16 residues. V lost 5 bases, J lost 1 base, and 6 bases stayed unmatched. Germline CDR1 reads SNHLY; CDR2 reads FYNNEI. The CDR3 loop reads CASSSGQGAVNYGYTF. CDR3 DNA: TGTGCCAGCAGTTCCGGACAGGGGGCTGTTAACTATGGCTACACCTTC. Looking up the rest from reference TRBV2 and TRBJ1-2 gives the full variable domain: EPEVTQTPSHQVTQMGQEVILRCVPISNHLYFYWYRQILGQKVEFLVSFYNNEISEKSEIFDDQFSVERPDGSNFTLKIRSTKLEDSAMYFCASSSGQGAVNYGYTFGSGTRLTVV.

This chain links TRBV6-1 with TRBJ2-3; D ambiguous. CDR1 is MNHNS and CDR2 is SASEGT in the germline V gene. The ends were cut back, 2 bases at V and 10 bases at J, with 13 bases in the middle. CDR3 length: 13 residues. CDR3 in amino acids: CASSELHLLAQYF. The CDR3 coding sequence is TGTGCCAGCAGTGAATTGCACTTACTCGCGCAGTATTTT.